The 22 T cell receptor beta chains presented below share a single source sample, sequenced in a study of OX40 agonist ivuxolimab in advanced cancers. The protocol was immunoSEQ multiplex PCR, while the TCRdb copy is restricted to in-frame clones and leaves out a portion. The table shows tens of thousands of clones, with about nine tenths occurring only once. The sequencing here drew on CD4+ or CD8+ T cells sorted from blood, taken in a trial of the OX40 agonist ivuxolimab. Source of these receptors: an adult with an advanced solid tumor such as melanoma, head and neck, liver or kidney cancer.

The chain combines TRBV6-5 with TRBJ2-3; no firm D call. V shed 6 bases and J shed 2 bases, with 12 bases lying between them. Germline CDR1 is MNHEY and CDR2 is SVGAGI. CDR3 length: 14 residues. CDR3 DNA sequence: TGTGCCAGCAGAAACGAACGGGTCACAGATACGCAGTATTTT. Amino acid sequence: CASRNERVTDTQYF.

The genes are TRBV30 and TRBJ2-1, with TRBD2 as a possible D gene (5 bases). The length of the CDR3 is 13 residues. Germline CDR1 reads GTSNPN; CDR2 reads SVGIG (reference sequence). V shed 4 bases and J shed 2 bases, with 9 bases lying between them. CDR3 DNA: TGTGCCTGGACGACTAACACCTACAATGAGCAGTTCTTC. This sequence encodes CAWTTNTYNEQFF.

V usage is TRBV27 and J usage is TRBJ1-1; D remains unclear. Germline V gives CDR1 MNHEY, CDR2 SMNVEV (reference sequence). V lost 5 bases and J lost 7, with 11 bases in between. The CDR3 has 12 residues. The CDR3 sequence: CASSDLLLEAFF. Written as DNA, the CDR3 is TGTGCCAGCAGTGACCTCCTACTTGAAGCTTTCTTT.

The V call is TRBV27, the J call TRBJ2-3; D call uncertain. Between the trimmed V and J ends, which lost 6 bases and 2 bases, there was a span of 6 bases. From germline, CDR1 is MNHEY and CDR2 SMNVEV (reference sequence). The CDR3 sequence is 12 residues long. CDR3 in DNA: TGTGCCAGCAGGGGCTCCACAGATACGCAGTATTTT. This gives the protein CASRGSTDTQYF.

This chain uses TRBV19 with TRBJ1-2; unclear D gene. V was trimmed by 6 bases and J by 1 base, leaving 9 bases between them. CDR3 length: 13 residues. Per germline, CDR1 LNHDA and CDR2 SQIVND (reference sequence). The CDR3 nucleotides are TGTGCCAGTAGGCAGGACCTTAACTATGGCTACACCTTC. Amino acid sequence: CASRQDLNYGYTF.

The rearrangement links TRBV5-4 to TRBJ1-1; tentative D call: TRBD1 (6 bases). Trimming cost V 2 bases and J 0 bases, with 8 bases left between them. Per the germline V gene, CDR1 is SGHNT and CDR2 is YYREEE (reference sequence). The CDR3 has 14 residues. The CDR3 spells CASSLRDMNTEAFF. CDR3 coding DNA: TGTGCCAGCAGCTTAAGGGACATGAACACTGAAGCTTTCTTT.

J is TRBJ2-1 and V is TRBV14; 7 bases map to TRBD2. There are 16 residues in the CDR3. The germline gives CDR1 SGHDN, CDR2 FVKESK. Trimming removed 4 bases from V and 7 bases from J; junction bases left unmatched: 13. This chain's CDR3 is CASSLSGNRVGNEQFF. The CDR3 DNA sequence: TGTGCCAGCAGCCTGAGCGGGAACCGGGTGGGAAATGAGCAGTTCTTC.

This sequence joins TRBV7-8 and TRBJ1-5; TRBD1 agrees at 10 bases. This CDR3 spans 15 amino acids. Germline V CDR1 and CDR2: SGHVS, FQNEAQ. The V segment lost 2 bases and the J segment 6 bases; nucleotides outside the gene matches: 4. Written as DNA, the CDR3 is TGTGCCAGCAGCTTAAGGACAGGGGGACGTCAGCCCCAGCATTTT. This gives the protein CASSLRTGGRQPQHF.

CDR3 coding DNA: TGTGCCAGCAGTTTGGGGGGATCACAAGAGACCCAGTACTTC. Its protein is CASSLGGSQETQYF. The rearrangement uses TRBV28 and TRBJ2-5; maybe TRBD2 (6 bases). Germline-derived CDR1 and CDR2 are MDHEN and SYDVKM. Trimming removed 3 bases from V and 2 bases from J, with 10 bases in between. The CDR3 has 14 residues.

The chain links TRBV5-8 to TRBJ2-7; D might be TRBD2 (7 bases). Per the germline V gene, CDR1 is SGHTS and CDR2 is YDEGEE. V gave up 4 bases and J gave up 7 bases, with 15 bases separating them. There are 13 residues in the CDR3. CDR3 sequence reads: CASSLRGPSEQYF. The CDR3 coding sequence is TGTGCCAGCAGCCTGCGGGGGCCCTCGGAGCAGTACTTC.

The V gene is TRBV29-1, the J gene TRBJ1-4, with D possibly matching TRBD1 (6 bases). V lost 4 bases and J 10 bases, leaving 19 bases between the germline ends. Germline V gives CDR1 SQVTM, CDR2 ANQGSEA. The CDR3 length is 14 residues. CDR3 in amino acids: CSVGESGPGAKLFF. Written as DNA, the CDR3 is TGCAGCGTTGGGGAATCGGGCCCAGGGGCAAAACTGTTTTTT.

V gene TRBV29-1 combines with J gene TRBJ1-6; possible D gene TRBD1, 5 bases. Per the germline V gene, CDR1 is SQVTM and CDR2 is ANQGSEA. The V and J ends lost 7 bases and 7 bases respectively, with 14 bases between them. The CDR3 has 13 amino acids. The CDR3 DNA reads TGCAGCGCCACGGTGGGGGGGAATTCACCCCTCCACTTT. Encoded protein: CSATVGGNSPLHF.

This sequence joins TRBV6-1 and TRBJ2-5, with 8 nucleotides matching TRBD2. This CDR3 is built from 14 residues. V lost 2 bases and J lost 5; bases outside the gene matches: 4. Germline CDR1 reads MNHNS; CDR2 reads SASEGT. The CDR3 sequence: CASSERGLGETQYF. Written as DNA, the CDR3 is TGTGCCAGCAGTGAAAGGGGACTAGGGGAGACCCAGTACTTC.

This CDR3 is CASSYGLAGAYEQYF. Here the CDR3 DNA reads TGTGCCAGCAGTTACGGTCTAGCGGGAGCCTACGAGCAGTACTTC. The chain joins TRBV6-6 to TRBJ2-7; 10 positions match TRBD2. The length of the CDR3 is 15 residues. In germline, CDR1 is MNHNY, CDR2 SVGAGI (reference sequence). The junction had 3 bases not matched to a gene; V was cut back by 2 bases and J by 2 bases.

In DNA, the CDR3 is TGTGCCAGTAGTATCCTACCGGGACAGAGATTATACGAGCAGTACTTC. Translated: CASSILPGQRLYEQYF. The rearrangement uses TRBV19 and TRBJ2-7; TRBD1 agrees at 7 bases. After removal of 3 bases from V and 4 bases from J, the junction contained 12 bases not matched to a gene. CDR1 LNHDA and CDR2 SQIVND come from the germline V gene (reference sequence). The CDR3 length is 16 residues.

This clone occurred once. The gene calls are TRBV6-6 and TRBJ1-1; D ambiguous. Per germline, CDR1 MNHNY and CDR2 SVGAGI (reference sequence). V lost 2 bases and J lost 2, with 9 bases in between. This CDR3 is 14 amino acids long. In nucleotides, the CDR3 is TGTGCCAGCAGTTACGAGGGCAGAAACACTGAAGCTTTCTTT. Protein sequence: CASSYEGRNTEAFF.

The rearrangement links TRBV19 to TRBJ1-5; D gene unclear. V lost 4 bases and J 7 bases, leaving 11 bases between the germline ends. CDR1 and CDR2 from the germline V gene are LNHDA and SQIVND (reference sequence). The CDR3 is 13 residues long. The CDR3 region is CASSNVVGQPQHF. The CDR3 bases are TGTGCCAGTAGTAATGTTGTAGGCCAGCCCCAGCATTTT.

The rearrangement links TRBV6-5 to TRBJ1-1; 7 positions match TRBD1. Germline CDR1 MNHEY, CDR2 SVGAGI. The CDR3 spans 15 residues. V was pared by 8 bases and J by 7 bases, with 16 bases of the junction left unmatched. DNA for the CDR3: TGTGCCAGCTTGGACAGGATGAGGGTTTCGGTTGAAGCTTTCTTT. Protein: CASLDRMRVSVEAFF.

The chain has TRBV9 and TRBJ1-3; D remains unclear. The CDR3 is 15 amino acids. With 1 base removed from V and 0 bases from J, the gap between germline ends came to 8 bases. Germline-derived CDR1 and CDR2 are SGDLS and YYNGEE. The CDR3 bases are TGTGCCAGCAGCGTAAGCGGAATCTCTGGAAACACCATATATTTT. Protein product: CASSVSGISGNTIYF.

This clone showed up just once. The chain has TRBV10-1 and TRBJ2-7; no reliable D call. This CDR3 comprises 14 residues. The ends were cut back, 0 bases at V and 9 bases at J, with 15 bases in the middle. The germline gives CDR1 WNHNN, CDR2 SYGVQD (reference sequence). The CDR3 reads CASSESGTPKGQYF. Written as DNA, the CDR3 is TGCGCCAGCAGTGAGTCTGGCACCCCTAAGGGGCAGTACTTC.

Points on this clone: The sample contains more than one DNA sequence encoding this CDR3. The chain carries TRBV27 and TRBJ2-5; D is undetermined. Germline CDR1 MNHEY, CDR2 SMNVEV (reference sequence). V lost 0 bases and J lost 4, with 3 bases in between. The CDR3 length is 12 residues. CDR3 in amino acids: CASSLSGETQYF. For the CDR3, the DNA is TGTGCCAGCAGTTTATCGGGAGAGACCCAGTACTTC.

This chain joins TRBV5-3 and TRBJ1-5, with TRBD1 matching over 8 bases. TRBV5-3 belongs to the ORF category, with a function that is uncertain. CDR3 length: 20 amino acids. Losses at the gene ends were 4 bases for V and 2 bases for J; bases not matched to a gene: 20. CDR3: CARSPPLKTGARKGNQPQHF. The CDR3 DNA sequence: TGTGCCAGAAGCCCCCCTCTAAAGACAGGGGCCCGAAAGGGCAATCAGCCCCAGCATTTT.